The rows below give T cell receptor beta chains drawn from one sample of a study of cytomegalovirus exposure and HLA in healthy donors. Using immunoSEQ multiplex PCR, the repertoire was profiled, and TCRdb retains in-frame clones only, with some absent. This table has 170,000 or so clones, about four fifths appearing once. Sequenced: PBMCs. Receptors originate from a woman between 45 and 65 years old in good health and CMV-seropositive. The CDR3 runs from the conserved cysteine through the conserved F or W. A D gene is named only where the DNA matches it firmly. The size entry is marked missing in some rows and otherwise reads once, few, many or a size class.

clone size	D gene	V gene	J gene	CDR3 DNA	CDR3 protein
NA	NA	TRBV30	TRBJ2-7	TGTGCCTGGAGTGTAGGGGTGCAGTACTTC	CAWSVGVQYF
few	TRBD1	TRBV11-2	TRBJ1-5	TGTGCCAGCAGCTTAGGGTCAGGGGGCGGGCAGCCCCAGCATTTT	CASSLGSGGGQPQHF
NA	TRBD1	TRBV19	TRBJ1-1	TGTGCCAGTAGTATGAGGGGGCACACTGAAGCTTTCTTT	CASSMRGHTEAFF
NA	TRBD1	TRBV5-1	TRBJ1-5	TGCGCCAGCAGCTTAGAAGGACAGGGGGGAAATCAGCCCCAGCATTTT	CASSLEGQGGNQPQHF
once	NA	TRBV28	TRBJ2-4	TGTGCCAGCAGTTTATTGGGACTTTCTACCCGAAACATTCAGTACTTC	CASSLLGLSTRNIQYF
once	NA	TRBV28	TRBJ2-7	TGTGCCAGCAGCAGCCGGCAACTTCGTTCAGGGTACGAGCAGTACTTC	CASSSRQLRSGYEQYF
NA	NA	TRBV30	TRBJ2-3	TGTGCCTGGAGTTCTACAGGGTTGCGCACAGATACGCAGTATTTT	CAWSSTGLRTDTQYF
NA	NA	TRBV28	TRBJ2-2	TGTGCCAGCAGCTCCTTTAGCGGCCCTTCGAACACCGGGGAGCTGTTTTTT	CASSSFSGPSNTGELFF
NA	NA	TRBV27	TRBJ1-1	TGTGCCAGTGAAAGCCTCATGAACACTGAAGCTTTCTTT	CASESLMNTEAFF
NA	NA	TRBV4-3	TRBJ2-3	TGCGCCAGCAGCCAAGATCTTCGGGGGTTCACAGATACGCAGTATTTT	CASSQDLRGFTDTQYF
NA	TRBD1	TRBV19	TRBJ2-3	TGTGCCAGTAGTATACCACAGGGGCCTACTAGCACAGATACGCAGTATTTT	CASSIPQGPTSTDTQYF
NA	TRBD1	TRBV19	TRBJ1-2	TGTGCCAGTATCGACATAGGACAGGGGGCGCAAGGGTCGTATGGCTACACCTTC	CASIDIGQGAQGSYGYTF
NA	TRBD1	TRBV27	TRBJ2-2	TGTGCGACAGGGGGGAACACCGGGGAGCTGTTTTTT	CATGGNTGELFF
NA	NA	TRBV5-4	TRBJ1-1	TGTGCCAGCAACCCATATAGGGGCGCCCAAGACACTGAAGCTTTCTTT	CASNPYRGAQDTEAFF
NA	NA	TRBV4-3	TRBJ2-2	TGCGCCAGCAGCCAAGAGGAGACTCGATACGGGGAGCTGTTTTTT	CASSQEETRYGELFF
NA	TRBD1	TRBV4-2	TRBJ1-1	TGTGCCAGCAGCCAAACATCCGGGACAGAGACTGAAGCTTTCTTT	CASSQTSGTETEAFF
NA	NA	TRBV6-4	TRBJ2-7	TGTGCCAGCAGTGACTCGTGGCGGTCCTACGAGCAGTACTTC	CASSDSWRSYEQYF
NA	TRBD2	TRBV9	TRBJ2-1	TGTGCCAGCAGCGTATACGGGACTAGCGGGAGTTTGGGTGAGCAGTTCTTC	CASSVYGTSGSLGEQFF
NA	TRBD1	TRBV6-1	TRBJ1-2	TGTGCCAGCAGTGCGACAGGGAGCAACTATGGCTACACCTTC	CASSATGSNYGYTF
NA	NA	TRBV28	TRBJ1-5	TGTGCCAGCAGTGCCTCAGGGGCCTCGGATAGCAATCAGCCCCAGCATTTT	CASSASGASDSNQPQHF
NA	NA	TRBV2	TRBJ1-1	TGTGCCAGCAGTGTACAGGGAGTGAGGACTGAAGCTTTCTTT	CASSVQGVRTEAFF
NA	TRBD2	TRBV30	TRBJ2-1	TGTGCCTGGAGTGTGAAAGTAGCGGGAGGGCGCAATGAGCAGTTCTTC	CAWSVKVAGGRNEQFF
NA	TRBD2	TRBV7-2	TRBJ2-7	TGTGCCAGCAGCTTAACAGCGGGAGGGGGACGGTACGAGCAGTACTTC	CASSLTAGGGRYEQYF
NA	TRBD2	TRBV11-1	TRBJ2-5	TGTGCCAGCAGCTTAGCCCCTAGCGGGGGAATGGAGACCCAGTACTTC	CASSLAPSGGMETQYF
NA	TRBD2	TRBV7-2	TRBJ2-7	TGTGCCAGCAGCGCTAGGGAGCGGGGGGTCTACGAGCAGTACTTC	CASSARERGVYEQYF
NA	NA	TRBV5-5	TRBJ2-5	TGTGCCAGCGGTCCCACAGGGGAGGCAAGGGAGACCCAGTACTTC	CASGPTGEARETQYF
NA	TRBD1	TRBV19	TRBJ2-7	TGTGCCAGTAGTGGGACAGGGGTTTACGAGCAGTACTTC	CASSGTGVYEQYF
few	NA	TRBV28	TRBJ1-2	TGTGCCAGCAGGGGAGGGGGGAGGGGTGGCTACACCTTC	CASRGGGRGGYTF
NA	TRBD2	TRBV27	TRBJ2-3	TGTGCCAGCAGTGAGCTAGCGGGCGGCACAGATACGCAGTATTTT	CASSELAGGTDTQYF
NA	NA	TRBV2	TRBJ1-4	TGTGCCAGCAGTCCCTTCTTTGAAAAACTGTTTTTT	CASSPFFEKLFF
few	TRBD2	TRBV27	TRBJ2-2	TGTGCCGCGGGGGGCAGCGCGAACACCGGGGAGCTGTTTTTT	CAAGGSANTGELFF
NA	TRBD2	TRBV2	TRBJ2-1	TGTGCCAGCTCCAGACTAGCGGGCTACAATGAGCAGTTCTTC	CASSRLAGYNEQFF
once	NA	TRBV28	TRBJ1-5	TGTGCCGCCCATCAGGGAAGGAGCAATCAGCCCCAGCATTTT	CAAHQGRSNQPQHF
few	NA	TRBV5-1	TRBJ1-1	TGCGCCAGCAGGGACGTCCGGGGGGGAGGCACTGAAGCTTTCTTT	CASRDVRGGGTEAFF
few	NA	TRBV7-3	TRBJ1-2	TGTGCCAGCAGCCCCGGGAGGGTGGACTATGGCTACACCTTC	CASSPGRVDYGYTF
NA	NA	TRBV7-9	TRBJ2-7	TGTGCCAGCCTATCCACTTATTCTAACTCCTACGAGCAGTACTTC	CASLSTYSNSYEQYF
NA	NA	TRBV10-1	TRBJ1-6	TGCGCCAGCCCGGACACCCACCAAAGCTCCTATAATTCACCCCTCCACTTT	CASPDTHQSSYNSPLHF
NA	TRBD2	TRBV6-5	TRBJ2-2	TGTGCCAGCAGTAGGCGGCGGGAGACCGGGGAGCTGTTTTTT	CASSRRRETGELFF
few	NA	TRBV25-1	TRBJ2-7	TGTGCCAGCAGTGAAATAGGAGCGGAGAACTACGAGCAGTACTTC	CASSEIGAENYEQYF
NA	NA	TRBV4-1	TRBJ2-7	TGCGCCAGCAGCCAGGCGACAGTTGGAGCCTACGAGCAGTACTTC	CASSQATVGAYEQYF
NA	TRBD1	TRBV30	TRBJ2-5	TGTGCCTGGGATACAGGGGGCGGAAAGACCCAGTACTTC	CAWDTGGGKTQYF
NA	NA	TRBV28	TRBJ1-1	TGTGCCAGCAGTTTATTGACAGCCATGAACACTGAAGCTTTCTTT	CASSLLTAMNTEAFF
few	TRBD2	TRBV30	TRBJ2-3	TGTGCCTGGAGTGTAGGTCTGCCGGGGGGGTCAGATACGCAGTATTTT	CAWSVGLPGGSDTQYF
NA	NA	TRBV5-1	TRBJ2-3	TGCGCCAGCAGCCCTGGGACTGCCACAGATACGCAGTATTTT	CASSPGTATDTQYF
NA	NA	TRBV18	TRBJ2-2	TGTGCCAGCTCTCCCCGGGGGAACACCGGGGAGCTGTTTTTT	CASSPRGNTGELFF
NA	NA	TRBV5-4	TRBJ1-1	TGTGCCAGCAGCTTGTTAGGGGGGGGCGACACTGAAGCTTTCTTT	CASSLLGGGDTEAFF
NA	TRBD2	TRBV5-6	TRBJ2-2	TGTGCCAGCAGCGCCGGGGGACTAGTTCCCGCCGGGGAGCTGTTTTTT	CASSAGGLVPAGELFF
NA	NA	TRBV30	TRBJ1-2	TGTGCCTGGAGTGTAGGGGGGGTCTATGGCTACACCTTC	CAWSVGGVYGYTF
NA	TRBD1	TRBV29-1	TRBJ1-2	TGCAGCGTTGAAATGGACAGGGGCTGGGGCTACACCTTC	CSVEMDRGWGYTF
few	NA	TRBV19	TRBJ1-2	TGTGCCAGTAGGGGGGACGCGGGGAGCTACACCTTC	CASRGDAGSYTF
NA	NA	TRBV18	TRBJ2-5	TGTGCCAGCTCACCAAGGCGCCAGGTCCAAGAGACCCAGTACTTC	CASSPRRQVQETQYF
NA	NA	TRBV15	TRBJ1-1	TGTGCCACCAGCAGACAGGGACTTAACACTGAAGCTTTCTTT	CATSRQGLNTEAFF